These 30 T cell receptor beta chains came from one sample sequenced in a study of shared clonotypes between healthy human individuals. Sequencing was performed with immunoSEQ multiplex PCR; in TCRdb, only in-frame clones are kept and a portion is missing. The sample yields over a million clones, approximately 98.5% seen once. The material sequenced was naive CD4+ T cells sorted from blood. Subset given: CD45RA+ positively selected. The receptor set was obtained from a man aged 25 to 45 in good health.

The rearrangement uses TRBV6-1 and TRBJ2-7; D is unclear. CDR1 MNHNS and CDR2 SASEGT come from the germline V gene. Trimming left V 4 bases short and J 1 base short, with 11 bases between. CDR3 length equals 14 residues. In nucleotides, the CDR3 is TGTGCCAGCAGTGCCGCCCATGGGTCCTACGAGCAGTACTTC. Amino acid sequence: CASSAAHGSYEQYF.

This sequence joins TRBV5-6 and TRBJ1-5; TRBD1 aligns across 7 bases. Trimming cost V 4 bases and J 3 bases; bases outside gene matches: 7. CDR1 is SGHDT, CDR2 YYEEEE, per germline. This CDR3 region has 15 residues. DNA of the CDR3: TGTGCCAGCAGCCTGGGACAGATAAACAATCAGCCCCAGCATTTT. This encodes CASSLGQINNQPQHF.

This CDR3 is CASSPPGSGNQPQHF. In DNA, the CDR3 is TGTGCCAGCAGTCCCCCTGGTTCTGGCAATCAGCCCCAGCATTTT. This rearrangement joins TRBV28 to TRBJ1-5, with D hard to call. This CDR3 comprises 15 residues. The V and J ends lost 5 bases and 2 bases respectively, with 13 bases between them. The germline CDR1 and CDR2 sequences are MDHEN and SYDVKM.

CDR3 in amino acids: CASSLQGTSGINEQFF. The CDR3 DNA reads as TGCGCCAGCAGCTTGCAGGGGACTAGCGGGATCAATGAGCAGTTCTTC. The J gene is TRBJ2-1, the V gene TRBV5-1; 13 nucleotides align to TRBD2. Germline V gives CDR1 SGHRS, CDR2 YFSETQ. V shed 1 base and J 6 bases; nucleotides not matched to a gene: 4. The CDR3 is made up of 16 amino acids.

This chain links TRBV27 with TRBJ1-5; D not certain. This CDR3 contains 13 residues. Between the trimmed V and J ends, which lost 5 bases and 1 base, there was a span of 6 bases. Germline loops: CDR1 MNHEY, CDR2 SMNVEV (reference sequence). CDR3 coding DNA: TGTGCCAGCAGTCGAAGAAGCAATCAGCCCCAGCATTTT. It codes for CASSRRSNQPQHF.

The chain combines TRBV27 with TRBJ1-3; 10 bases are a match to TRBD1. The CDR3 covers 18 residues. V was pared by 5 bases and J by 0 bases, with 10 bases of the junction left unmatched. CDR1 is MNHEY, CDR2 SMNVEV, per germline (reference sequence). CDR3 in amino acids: CASSRRGQGTTSGNTIYF. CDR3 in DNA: TGTGCCAGCAGTCGCCGGGGACAGGGGACTACCTCTGGAAACACCATATATTTT.

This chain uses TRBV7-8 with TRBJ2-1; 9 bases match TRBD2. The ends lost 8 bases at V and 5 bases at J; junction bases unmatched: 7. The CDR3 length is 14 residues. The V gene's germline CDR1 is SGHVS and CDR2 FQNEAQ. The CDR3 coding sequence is TGTGCCAGCCAAGAGCGGGAGGCAGACAATGAGCAGTTCTTC. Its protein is CASQEREADNEQFF.

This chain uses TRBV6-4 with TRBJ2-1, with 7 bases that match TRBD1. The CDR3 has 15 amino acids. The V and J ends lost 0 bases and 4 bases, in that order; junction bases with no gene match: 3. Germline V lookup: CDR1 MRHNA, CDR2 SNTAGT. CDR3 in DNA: TGTGCCAGCAGTGACTCCGCCAGGGGGTACAATGAGCAGTTCTTC. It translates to CASSDSARGYNEQFF.

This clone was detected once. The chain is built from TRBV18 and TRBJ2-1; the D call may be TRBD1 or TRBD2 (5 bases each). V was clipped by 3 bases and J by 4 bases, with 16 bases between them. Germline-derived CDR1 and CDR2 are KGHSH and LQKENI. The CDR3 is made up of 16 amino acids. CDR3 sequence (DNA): TGTGCCAGCTCACCTCTACCCGGGGCTCGTTACAATGAGCAGTTCTTC. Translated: CASSPLPGARYNEQFF.

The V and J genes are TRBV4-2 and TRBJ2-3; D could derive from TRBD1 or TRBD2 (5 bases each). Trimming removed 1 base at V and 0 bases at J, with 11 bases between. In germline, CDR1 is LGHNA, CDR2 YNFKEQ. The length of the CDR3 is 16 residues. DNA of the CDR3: TGTGCCAGCAGCCAAGGGCCGGGACCTAGCACAGATACGCAGTATTTT. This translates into CASSQGPGPSTDTQYF.

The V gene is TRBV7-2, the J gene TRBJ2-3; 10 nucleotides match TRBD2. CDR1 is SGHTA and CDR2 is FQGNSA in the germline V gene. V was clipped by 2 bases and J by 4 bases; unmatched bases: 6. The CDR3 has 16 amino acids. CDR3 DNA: TGTGCCAGCAGCTTATGGGCTAGCGGGAGTTCAGATACGCAGTATTTT. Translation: CASSLWASGSSDTQYF.

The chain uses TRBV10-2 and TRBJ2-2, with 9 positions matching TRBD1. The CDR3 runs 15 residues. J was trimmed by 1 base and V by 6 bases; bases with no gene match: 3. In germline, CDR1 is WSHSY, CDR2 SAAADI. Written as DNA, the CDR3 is TGCGCCAGCAGATGGGGACAGGGGAACACCGGGGAGCTGTTTTTT. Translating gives CASRWGQGNTGELFF.

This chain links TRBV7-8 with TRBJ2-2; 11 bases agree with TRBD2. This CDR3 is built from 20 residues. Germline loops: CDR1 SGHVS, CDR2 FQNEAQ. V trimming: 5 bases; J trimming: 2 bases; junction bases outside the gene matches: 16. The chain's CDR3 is CASSLKPGLAARRNTGELFF. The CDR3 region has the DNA TGTGCCAGCAGCCTTAAGCCGGGACTAGCGGCCCGGAGAAACACCGGGGAGCTGTTTTTT.

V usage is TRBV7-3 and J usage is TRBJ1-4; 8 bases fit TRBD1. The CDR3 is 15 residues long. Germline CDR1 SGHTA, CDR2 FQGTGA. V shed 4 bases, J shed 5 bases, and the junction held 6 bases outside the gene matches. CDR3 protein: CASSSTGGENEKLFF. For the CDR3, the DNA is TGTGCCAGCAGCTCTACAGGGGGAGAGAATGAAAAACTGTTTTTT.

DNA of the CDR3: TGTGCCAGCTCACCACGGACATTACACAATGAGCAGTTCTTC. Protein: CASSPRTLHNEQFF. The V gene is TRBV18, the J gene TRBJ2-1; a weak D match, TRBD1 (5 bases). V was clipped by 1 base and J by 5 bases, with 9 bases between them. The CDR3 totals 14 residues. Looked up from germline, CDR1 is KGHSH and CDR2 is LQKENI.

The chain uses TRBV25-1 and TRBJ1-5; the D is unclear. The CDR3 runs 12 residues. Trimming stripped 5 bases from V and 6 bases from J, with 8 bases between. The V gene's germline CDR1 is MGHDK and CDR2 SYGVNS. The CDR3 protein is CASSIGGQPQHF. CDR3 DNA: TGTGCCAGCAGTATAGGCGGTCAGCCCCAGCATTTT.

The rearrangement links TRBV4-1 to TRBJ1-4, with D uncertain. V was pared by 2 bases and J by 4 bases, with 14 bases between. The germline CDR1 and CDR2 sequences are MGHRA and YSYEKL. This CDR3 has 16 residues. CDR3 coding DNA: TGCGCCAGCAGCCAATGGACGTTTTCTGTTAATGAAAAACTGTTTTTT. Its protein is CASSQWTFSVNEKLFF.

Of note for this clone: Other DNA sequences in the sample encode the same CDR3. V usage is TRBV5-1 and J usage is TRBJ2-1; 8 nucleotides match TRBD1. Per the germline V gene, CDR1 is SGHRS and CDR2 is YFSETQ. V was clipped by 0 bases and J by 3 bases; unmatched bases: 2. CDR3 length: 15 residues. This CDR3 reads CASSLVGQVYNEQFF. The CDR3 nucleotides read TGCGCCAGCAGCTTGGTGGGACAGGTCTACAATGAGCAGTTCTTC.

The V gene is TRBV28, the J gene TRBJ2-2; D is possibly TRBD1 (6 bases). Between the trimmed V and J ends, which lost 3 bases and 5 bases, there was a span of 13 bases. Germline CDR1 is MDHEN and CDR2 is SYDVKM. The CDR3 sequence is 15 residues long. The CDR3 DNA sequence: TGTGCCAGCAGTTTGGGGGCTCGGATGACCGGGGAGCTGTTTTTT. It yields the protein CASSLGARMTGELFF.

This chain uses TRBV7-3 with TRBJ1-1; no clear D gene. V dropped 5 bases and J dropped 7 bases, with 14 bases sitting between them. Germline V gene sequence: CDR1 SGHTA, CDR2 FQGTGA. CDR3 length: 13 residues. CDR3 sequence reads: CASSQTRHLEAFF. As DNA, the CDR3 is TGTGCCAGCAGCCAAACTCGACATCTTGAAGCTTTCTTT. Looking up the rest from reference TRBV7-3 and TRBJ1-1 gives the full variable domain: GAGVSQTPSNKVTEKGKYVELRCDPISGHTALYWYRQSLGQGPEFLIYFQGTGAADDSGLPNDRFFAVRPEGSVSTLKIQRTERGDSAVYLCASSQTRHLEAFFGQGTRLTVV.

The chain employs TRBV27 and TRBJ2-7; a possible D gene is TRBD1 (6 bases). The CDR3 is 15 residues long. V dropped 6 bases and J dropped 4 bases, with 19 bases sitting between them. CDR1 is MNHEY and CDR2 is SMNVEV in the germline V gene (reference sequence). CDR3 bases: TGTGCCAGCAGACCCACGGGACACGGAGGATACGAGCAGTACTTC. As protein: CASRPTGHGGYEQYF.

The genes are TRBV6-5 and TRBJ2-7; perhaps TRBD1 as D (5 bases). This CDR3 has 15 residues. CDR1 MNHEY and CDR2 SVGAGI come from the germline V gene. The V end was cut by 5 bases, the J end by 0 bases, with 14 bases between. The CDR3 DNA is TGTGCCAGCAGTACCCGGCAGGGTCCCTCCTACGAGCAGTACTTC. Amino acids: CASSTRQGPSYEQYF.

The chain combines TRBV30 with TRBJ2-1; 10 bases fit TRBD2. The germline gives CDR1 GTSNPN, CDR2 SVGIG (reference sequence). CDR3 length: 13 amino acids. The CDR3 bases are TGTGCATTAGCTAGCGGGGGCTACAATGAGCAGTTCTTC. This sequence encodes CALASGGYNEQFF.

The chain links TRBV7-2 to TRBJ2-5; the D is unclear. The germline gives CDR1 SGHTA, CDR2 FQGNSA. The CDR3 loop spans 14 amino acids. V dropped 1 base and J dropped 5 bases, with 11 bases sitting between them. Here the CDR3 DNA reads TGTGCCAGCAGCTTAGATTTTAGCTCTGAGACCCAGTACTTC. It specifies CASSLDFSSETQYF.

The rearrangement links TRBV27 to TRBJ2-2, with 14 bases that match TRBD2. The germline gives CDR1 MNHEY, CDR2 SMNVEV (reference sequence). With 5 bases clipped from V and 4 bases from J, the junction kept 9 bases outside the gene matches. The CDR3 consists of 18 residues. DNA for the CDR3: TGTGCCAGCAGTATCGGGACTAGCGGGAGAGGGGGCACCGGGGAGCTGTTTTTT. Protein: CASSIGTSGRGGTGELFF.

The DNA for the CDR3 is TGTGCCAGCAAGGCTAGCGGGAAAGAGACCCAGTACTTC. Its translation is CASKASGKETQYF. The rearrangement links TRBV27 to TRBJ2-5, with 9 bases aligning to TRBD2. Germline V CDR1 and CDR2: MNHEY, SMNVEV (reference sequence). The ends lost 7 bases at V and 3 bases at J; junction bases unmatched: 3. CDR3 size: 13 residues.

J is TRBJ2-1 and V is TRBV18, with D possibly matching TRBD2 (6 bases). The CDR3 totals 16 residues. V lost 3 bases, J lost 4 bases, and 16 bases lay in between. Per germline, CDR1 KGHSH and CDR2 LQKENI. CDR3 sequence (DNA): TGTGCCAGCTCACCGGTTACTAGCTCCATATACAATGAGCAGTTCTTC. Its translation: CASSPVTSSIYNEQFF.

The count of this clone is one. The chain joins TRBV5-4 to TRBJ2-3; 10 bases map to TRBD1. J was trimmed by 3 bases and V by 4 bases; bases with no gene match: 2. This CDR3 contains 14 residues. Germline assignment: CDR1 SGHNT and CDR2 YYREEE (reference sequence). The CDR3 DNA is TGTGCCAGCAGCAAGGACAGGGGGACAGATACGCAGTATTTT. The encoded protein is CASSKDRGTDTQYF.

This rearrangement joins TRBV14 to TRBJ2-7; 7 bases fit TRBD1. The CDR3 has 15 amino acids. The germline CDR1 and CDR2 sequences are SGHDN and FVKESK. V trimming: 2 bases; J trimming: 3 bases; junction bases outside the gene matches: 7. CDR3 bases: TGTGCCAGCAGCCAAATCCCGGGACAGAACTACGAGCAGTACTTC. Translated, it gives CASSQIPGQNYEQYF.

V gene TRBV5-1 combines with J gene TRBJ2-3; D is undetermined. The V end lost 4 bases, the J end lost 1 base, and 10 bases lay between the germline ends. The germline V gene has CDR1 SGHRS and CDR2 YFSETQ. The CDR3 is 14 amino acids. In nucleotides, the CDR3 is TGCGCCAGCAGCCTAGAGTTGGGCACAGATACGCAGTATTTT. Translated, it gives CASSLELGTDTQYF. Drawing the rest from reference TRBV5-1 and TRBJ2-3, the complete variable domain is KAGVTQTPRYLIKTRGQQVTLSCSPISGHRSVSWYQQTPGQGLQFLFEYFSETQRNKGNFPGRFSGRQFSNSRSEMNVSTLELGDSALYLCASSLELGTDTQYFGPGTRLTVL.